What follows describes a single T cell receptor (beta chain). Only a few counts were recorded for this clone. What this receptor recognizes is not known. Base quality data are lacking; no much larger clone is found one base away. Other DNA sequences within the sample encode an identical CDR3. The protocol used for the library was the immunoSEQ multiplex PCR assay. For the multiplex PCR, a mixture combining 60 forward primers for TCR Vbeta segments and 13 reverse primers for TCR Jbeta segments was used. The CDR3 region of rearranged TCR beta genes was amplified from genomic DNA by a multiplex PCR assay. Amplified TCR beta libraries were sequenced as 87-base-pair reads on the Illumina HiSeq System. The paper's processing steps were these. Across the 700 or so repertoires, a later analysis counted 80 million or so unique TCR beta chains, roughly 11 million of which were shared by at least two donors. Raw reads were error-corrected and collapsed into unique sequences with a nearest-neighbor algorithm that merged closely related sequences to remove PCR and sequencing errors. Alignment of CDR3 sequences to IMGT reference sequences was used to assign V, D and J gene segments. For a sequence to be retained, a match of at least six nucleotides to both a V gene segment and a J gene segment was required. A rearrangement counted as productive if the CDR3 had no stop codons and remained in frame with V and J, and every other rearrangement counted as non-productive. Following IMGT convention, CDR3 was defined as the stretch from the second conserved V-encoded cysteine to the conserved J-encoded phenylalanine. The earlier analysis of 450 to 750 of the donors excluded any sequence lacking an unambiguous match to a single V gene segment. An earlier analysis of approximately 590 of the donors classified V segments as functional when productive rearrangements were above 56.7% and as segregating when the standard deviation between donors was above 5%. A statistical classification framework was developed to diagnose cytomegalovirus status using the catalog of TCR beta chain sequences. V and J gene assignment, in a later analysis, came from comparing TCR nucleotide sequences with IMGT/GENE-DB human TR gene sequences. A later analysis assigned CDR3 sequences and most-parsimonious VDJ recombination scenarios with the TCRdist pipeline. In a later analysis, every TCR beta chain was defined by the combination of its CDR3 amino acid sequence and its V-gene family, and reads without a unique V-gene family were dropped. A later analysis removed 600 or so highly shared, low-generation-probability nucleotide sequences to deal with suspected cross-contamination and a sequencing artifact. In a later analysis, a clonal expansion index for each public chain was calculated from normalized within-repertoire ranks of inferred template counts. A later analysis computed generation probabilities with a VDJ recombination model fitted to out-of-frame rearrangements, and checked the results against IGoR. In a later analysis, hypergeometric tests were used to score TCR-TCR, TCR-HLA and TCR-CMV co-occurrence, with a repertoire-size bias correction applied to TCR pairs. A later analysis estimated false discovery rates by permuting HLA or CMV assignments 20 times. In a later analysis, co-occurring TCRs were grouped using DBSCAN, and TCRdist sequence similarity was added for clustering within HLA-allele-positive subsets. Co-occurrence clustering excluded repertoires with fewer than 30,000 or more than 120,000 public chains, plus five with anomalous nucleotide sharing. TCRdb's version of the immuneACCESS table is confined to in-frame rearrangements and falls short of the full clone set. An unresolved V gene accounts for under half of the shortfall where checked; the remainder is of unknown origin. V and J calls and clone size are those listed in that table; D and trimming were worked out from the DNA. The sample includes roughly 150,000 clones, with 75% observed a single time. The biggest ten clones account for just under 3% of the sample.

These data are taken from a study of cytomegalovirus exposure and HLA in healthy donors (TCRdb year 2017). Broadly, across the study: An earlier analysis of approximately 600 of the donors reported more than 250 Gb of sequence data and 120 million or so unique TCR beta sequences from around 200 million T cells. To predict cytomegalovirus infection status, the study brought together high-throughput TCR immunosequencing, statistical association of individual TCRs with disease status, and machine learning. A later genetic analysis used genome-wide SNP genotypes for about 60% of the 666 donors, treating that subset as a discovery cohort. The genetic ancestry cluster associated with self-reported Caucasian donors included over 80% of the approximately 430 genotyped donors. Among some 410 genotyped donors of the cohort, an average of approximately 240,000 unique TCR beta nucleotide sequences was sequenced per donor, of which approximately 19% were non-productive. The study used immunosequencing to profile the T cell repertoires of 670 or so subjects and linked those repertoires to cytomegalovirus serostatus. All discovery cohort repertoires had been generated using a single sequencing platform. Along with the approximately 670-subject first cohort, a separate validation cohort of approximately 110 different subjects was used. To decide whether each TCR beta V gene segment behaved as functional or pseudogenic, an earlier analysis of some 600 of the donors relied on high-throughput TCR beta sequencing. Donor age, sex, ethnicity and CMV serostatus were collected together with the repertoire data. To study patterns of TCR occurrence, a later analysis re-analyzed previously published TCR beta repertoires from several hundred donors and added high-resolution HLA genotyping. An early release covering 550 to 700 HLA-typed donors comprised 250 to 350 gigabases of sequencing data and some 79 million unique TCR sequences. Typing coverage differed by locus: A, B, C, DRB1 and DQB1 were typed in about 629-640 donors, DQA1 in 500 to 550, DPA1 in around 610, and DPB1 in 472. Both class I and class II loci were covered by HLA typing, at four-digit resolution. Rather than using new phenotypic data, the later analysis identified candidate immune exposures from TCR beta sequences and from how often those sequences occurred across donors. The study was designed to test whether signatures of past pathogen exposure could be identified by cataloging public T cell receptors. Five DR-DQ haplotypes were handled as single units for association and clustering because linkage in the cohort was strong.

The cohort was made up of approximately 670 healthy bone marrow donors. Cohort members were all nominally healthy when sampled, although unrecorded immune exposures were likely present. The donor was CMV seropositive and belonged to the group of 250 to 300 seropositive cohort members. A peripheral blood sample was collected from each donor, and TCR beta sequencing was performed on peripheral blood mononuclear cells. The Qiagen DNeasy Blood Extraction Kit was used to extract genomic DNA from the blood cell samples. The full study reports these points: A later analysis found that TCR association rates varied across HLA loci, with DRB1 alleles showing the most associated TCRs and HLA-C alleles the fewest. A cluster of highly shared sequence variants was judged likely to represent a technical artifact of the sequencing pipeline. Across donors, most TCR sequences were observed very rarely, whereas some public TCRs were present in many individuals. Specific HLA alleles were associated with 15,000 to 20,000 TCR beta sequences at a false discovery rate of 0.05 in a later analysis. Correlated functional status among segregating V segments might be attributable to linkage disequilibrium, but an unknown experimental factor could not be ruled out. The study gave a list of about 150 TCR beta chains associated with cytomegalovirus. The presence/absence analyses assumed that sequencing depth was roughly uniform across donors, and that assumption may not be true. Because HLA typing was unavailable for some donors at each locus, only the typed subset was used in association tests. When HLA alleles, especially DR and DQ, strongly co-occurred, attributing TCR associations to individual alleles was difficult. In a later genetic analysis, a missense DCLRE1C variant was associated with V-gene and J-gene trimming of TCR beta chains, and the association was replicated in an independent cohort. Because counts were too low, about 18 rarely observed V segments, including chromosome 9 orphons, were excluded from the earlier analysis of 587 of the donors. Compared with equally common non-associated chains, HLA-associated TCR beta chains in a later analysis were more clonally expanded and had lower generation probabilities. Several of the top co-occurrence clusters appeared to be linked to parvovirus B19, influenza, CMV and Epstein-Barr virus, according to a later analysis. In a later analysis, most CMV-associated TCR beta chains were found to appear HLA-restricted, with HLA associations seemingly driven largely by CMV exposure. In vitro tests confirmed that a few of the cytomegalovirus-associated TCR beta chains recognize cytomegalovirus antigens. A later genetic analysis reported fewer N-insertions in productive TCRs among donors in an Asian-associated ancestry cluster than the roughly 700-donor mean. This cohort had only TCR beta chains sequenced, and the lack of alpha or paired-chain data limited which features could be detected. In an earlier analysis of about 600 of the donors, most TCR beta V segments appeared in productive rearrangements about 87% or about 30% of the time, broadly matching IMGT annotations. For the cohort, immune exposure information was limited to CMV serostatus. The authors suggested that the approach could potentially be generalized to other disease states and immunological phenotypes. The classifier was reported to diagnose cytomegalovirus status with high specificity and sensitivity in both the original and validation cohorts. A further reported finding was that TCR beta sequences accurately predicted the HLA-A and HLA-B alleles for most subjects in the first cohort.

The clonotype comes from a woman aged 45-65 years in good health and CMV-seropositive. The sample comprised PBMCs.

The DNA sequence is given as TGTGCCAGCAGCGTAGAAGGAGACACTGAAGCTTTCTTT. Its amino acids are CASSVEGDTEAFF. The rearranged chain carries TRBV9 and TRBJ1-1; no D gene call is confident. The germline V gene encodes CDR1 SGDLS and CDR2 YYNGEE. V lost 0 bases and J lost 3 bases; the stretch between them is 6 bases long. The CDR3 sequence holds 13 residues, the cysteine and phenylalanine included. Just CDR3 DNA is preserved here, 39 bases in frame from base 1.